A single sample is the source of the 32 T cell receptor beta chains below, sequenced in a study of PD-1 blockade in classical Hodgkin lymphoma. Libraries were prepared by immunoSEQ multiplex PCR; TCRdb keeps only in-frame clonotypes and omits some of them. The sample yields 30,000 to 35,000 clones, about 93% seen once. Autologous stem cell transplantation was followed by relapse in every patient, and brentuximab vedotin exposure varied. Investigators isolated CD4+ T cells from thawed PBMCs through magnetic negative selection. Specimen: CD4+ T cells from blood, collected at baseline. Receptors were obtained from a human donor with classical Hodgkin lymphoma.

The table lists this clone with a few counts. The V call is TRBV2, the J call TRBJ2-2, with D hard to call. The CDR3 covers 10 residues. The V and J ends lost 8 bases and 7 bases respectively, with 5 bases between them. From germline, CDR1 is SNHLY and CDR2 FYNNEI. DNA of the CDR3: TGTGCCAGCTCCGTCGGGGAGCTGTTTTTT. Protein: CASSVGELFF.

This clone was observed a handful of times. V and J are TRBV6-1 and TRBJ2-2; D unresolved. Trimming removed 4 bases from V and 3 bases from J, with 12 bases in between. The CDR3 spans 15 residues. CDR1 is MNHNS and CDR2 is SASEGT in the germline V gene. The CDR3 spells CASSVEAGYTGELFF. In DNA, the CDR3 is TGTGCCAGCAGTGTAGAGGCAGGCTACACCGGGGAGCTGTTTTTT.

The V and J genes are TRBV30 and TRBJ1-3; TRBD1 might be the D (6 bases). V shed 0 bases and J shed 5 bases, with 11 bases lying between them. Germline V lookup: CDR1 GTSNPN, CDR2 SVGIG (reference sequence). The CDR3 extends over 14 amino acids. In nucleotides, the CDR3 is TGTGCCTGGAGTGTAAAGGGGGGCCGAAACACCATATATTTT. Translation gives CAWSVKGGRNTIYF.

The chain recombines TRBV25-1 with TRBJ2-7, with 9 bases identical to TRBD1. This CDR3 region has 15 residues. The J segment lost 4 bases and the V segment lost 2 bases, leaving 6 bases of the junction unmatched. The germline CDR1 and CDR2 sequences are MGHDK and SYGVNS. The CDR3 loop is CASSEPGQGSYEQYF. The DNA of the CDR3 is TGTGCCAGCAGTGAACCCGGACAGGGGTCTTACGAGCAGTACTTC.

The J gene is TRBJ2-6, the V gene TRBV29-1; D ambiguous. V shed 0 bases and J shed 7 bases, with 13 bases lying between them. CDR1 SQVTM and CDR2 ANQGSEA come from the germline V gene. The CDR3 is 15 amino acids. CDR3 DNA sequence: TGCAGCGTTGAAGACGTGGGCGCAGGTGCCAACGTCCTGACTTTC. Amino acid sequence: CSVEDVGAGANVLTF.

The chain links TRBV5-1 to TRBJ1-2, with D possibly matching TRBD1 (6 bases). The V end was cut by 3 bases, the J end by 4 bases, with 10 bases between. Germline V lookup: CDR1 SGHRS, CDR2 YFSETQ. The CDR3 has 13 amino acids. The CDR3 sequence: CASSSGQSYGYTF. The CDR3 DNA sequence: TGCGCCAGCAGCTCTGGACAGTCCTATGGCTACACCTTC.

This clone was observed a few times. The chain joins TRBV6-1 to TRBJ1-2; the D is unclear. The CDR3 sequence is 15 residues long. Germline CDR1 is MNHNS and CDR2 is SASEGT. V was clipped by 2 bases and J by 3 bases, with 13 bases between them. The CDR3 nucleotides read TGTGCCAGCAGTGAACCCGGAGGCCGGGACTATGGCTACACCTTC. Translating gives CASSEPGGRDYGYTF.

V and J are TRBV18 and TRBJ1-5; D remains ambiguous. The CDR3 is made up of 15 amino acids. With 4 bases removed from V and 10 bases from J, the gap between germline ends came to 20 bases. The germline V gene has CDR1 KGHSH and CDR2 LQKENI. In DNA form, the CDR3 reads TGTGCCAGCTCACGTTCCGGGTCGCCATCTTCACCCCAGCATTTT. Translated: CASSRSGSPSSPQHF.

V gene TRBV5-1 combines with J gene TRBJ2-2; D is ambiguous. V dropped 1 base and J dropped 4 bases, with 8 bases sitting between them. The CDR3 has 14 amino acids. Germline loops: CDR1 SGHRS, CDR2 YFSETQ. For the CDR3, the DNA is TGCGCCAGCAGCTTGACTGGCGGCACCGGGGAGCTGTTTTTT. It codes for CASSLTGGTGELFF.

The V call is TRBV2, the J call TRBJ2-3, with D possibly being TRBD2 (6 bases). Trimming removed 7 bases from V and 0 bases from J, with 14 bases in between. The CDR3 extends over 15 amino acids. Per the germline V gene, CDR1 is SNHLY and CDR2 is FYNNEI. The CDR3 loop is CASTSGLTSTDTQYF. The CDR3 DNA sequence: TGTGCCAGCACCTCGGGACTGACAAGCACAGATACGCAGTATTTT.

The chain uses TRBV11-2 and TRBJ2-7; a possible D gene is TRBD2 (5 bases). Trimming cost V 3 bases and J 1 base, with 13 bases left between them. This CDR3 comprises 15 residues. Germline values: CDR1 SGHAT, CDR2 FQNNGV. The CDR3 DNA follows: TGTGCCAGCAGCTTTCTGGTGGGAGTATCCTACGAGCAGTACTTC. This gives the protein CASSFLVGVSYEQYF.

The chain joins TRBV5-1 to TRBJ2-2; 10 bases fit TRBD2. CDR3 size: 15 residues. Germline CDR1 and CDR2: SGHRS and YFSETQ. The V segment lost 5 bases and the J segment 8 bases; nucleotides outside the gene matches: 9. In DNA, the CDR3 is TGCGCCAGCAGACTTCTAGCGGGAGCTTCTGGGGAGCTGTTTTTT. Residues: CASRLLAGASGELFF. The full variable domain, in which reference TRBV5-1 and TRBJ2-2 provide the parts outside the CDR3, is KAGVTQTPRYLIKTRGQQVTLSCSPISGHRSVSWYQQTPGQGLQFLFEYFSETQRNKGNFPGRFSGRQFSNSRSEMNVSTLELGDSALYLCASRLLAGASGELFFGEGSRLTVL.

The gene calls are TRBV5-1 and TRBJ1-3, with D hard to call. Germline loops: CDR1 SGHRS, CDR2 YFSETQ. The germline V and J ends were trimmed by 0 bases and 4 bases, with 5 bases remaining between them. There are 13 residues in the CDR3. CDR3 coding DNA: TGCGCCAGCAGCTTGGAGCAGGGAAACACCATATATTTT. Its translation: CASSLEQGNTIYF. The entire variable domain, with the rest obtained from reference TRBV5-1 and TRBJ1-3, is as follows: KAGVTQTPRYLIKTRGQQVTLSCSPISGHRSVSWYQQTPGQGLQFLFEYFSETQRNKGNFPGRFSGRQFSNSRSEMNVSTLELGDSALYLCASSLEQGNTIYFGEGSWLTVV.

This rearrangement joins TRBV6-1 to TRBJ1-1; a weak D match, TRBD1 (5 bases). V was cut by 2 bases and J by 4 bases, with 11 bases left in between. The length of the CDR3 is 14 residues. Germline V gene sequence: CDR1 MNHNS, CDR2 SASEGT. The CDR3 is CASSEKGRVTEAFF. The CDR3 region has the DNA TGTGCCAGCAGTGAAAAGGGCAGGGTCACTGAAGCTTTCTTT.

The chain recombines TRBV10-2 with TRBJ1-5, with D hard to call. The V end was cut by 2 bases, the J end by 7 bases, with 9 bases between. Looked up from germline, CDR1 is WSHSY and CDR2 is SAAADI. The CDR3 runs 13 residues. This chain's CDR3 is CASSELGFQPQHF. The CDR3 bases are TGCGCCAGCAGTGAGCTAGGGTTCCAGCCCCAGCATTTT.

The rearrangement links TRBV9 to TRBJ2-1; 7 bases line up with TRBD2. Germline V gene sequence: CDR1 SGDLS, CDR2 YYNGEE. V lost 5 bases and J lost 3; bases outside the gene matches: 17. The CDR3 loop spans 18 amino acids. CDR3 DNA: TGTGCCAGCAGACCAATCCGGTCAGCGGGACGTTTCTACAATGAGCAGTTCTTC. Its translation: CASRPIRSAGRFYNEQFF.

This clone was seen only once. The genes are TRBV5-1 and TRBJ1-3; 7 positions agree with TRBD1. Germline V gene lookup returns CDR1 SGHRS and CDR2 YFSETQ. The CDR3 has 15 amino acids. With V trimmed by 4 bases and J by 1 base, 5 bases remained unmatched. CDR3 nucleotide sequence: TGCGCCAGCAGCCCTTGGGACAGATCTGGAAACACCATATATTTT. Amino acid sequence: CASSPWDRSGNTIYF. Variable domain in full (rest from reference TRBV5-1 and TRBJ1-3): KAGVTQTPRYLIKTRGQQVTLSCSPISGHRSVSWYQQTPGQGLQFLFEYFSETQRNKGNFPGRFSGRQFSNSRSEMNVSTLELGDSALYLCASSPWDRSGNTIYFGEGSWLTVV.

The V and J genes are TRBV6-1 and TRBJ1-3; D uncertain. V lost 6 bases and J 0 bases, leaving 12 bases between the germline ends. The CDR3 extends over 15 amino acids. Germline V gene lookup returns CDR1 MNHNS and CDR2 SASEGT. CDR3 sequence (DNA): TGTGCCAGCAGGCTAGGGCCTACCTCTGGAAACACCATATATTTT. Translation: CASRLGPTSGNTIYF.

This clone was counted once. This rearrangement joins TRBV7-6 to TRBJ2-1, with D perhaps TRBD1 or TRBD2 (6 bases each). Germline CDR1 and CDR2: SGHVS and FNYEAQ. The CDR3 is 16 residues long. Trimming removed 5 bases from V and 5 bases from J, with 19 bases in between. CDR3 bases: TGTGCCAGCAGCAAAGCATTCGCGGGACAAGACAATGAGCAGTTCTTC. As protein: CASSKAFAGQDNEQFF.

The chain is built from TRBV1 and TRBJ1-2; no check of the table's D call, TRBD1, against the DNA was made. TRBV1 is deemed a pseudogene. The CDR3 spans 15 residues. This CDR3 reads CTSSQRGQGAAGYTF. In DNA, the CDR3 is TGCACCAGCAGCCAACGTGGACAGGGGGCCGCGGGCTACACCTTC.

The V call is TRBV6-5, the J call TRBJ2-3; TRBD1 matches 8 bases. Losses at the gene ends were 6 bases for V and 3 bases for J; bases not matched to a gene: 8. The V gene's germline CDR1 is MNHEY and CDR2 SVGAGI. This CDR3 has 15 amino acids. In DNA, the CDR3 is TGTGCCAGCAGCCGGACAGGGCCGGTAACAGATACGCAGTATTTT. Translated: CASSRTGPVTDTQYF.

The V and J genes are TRBV25-1 and TRBJ2-1; D remains ambiguous. Trimming left V 4 bases short and J 9 bases short, with 13 bases between. The CDR3 is made up of 13 amino acids. Germline values: CDR1 MGHDK, CDR2 SYGVNS. In DNA, the CDR3 is TGTGCCAGCAGTGTGGGTAGTTGGGGTGAGCAGTTCTTC. It yields the protein CASSVGSWGEQFF. The entire variable domain, with the rest obtained from reference TRBV25-1 and TRBJ2-1, is as follows: EADIYQTPRYLVIGTGKKITLECSQTMGHDKMYWYQQDPGMELHLIHYSYGVNSTEKGDLSSESTVSRIRTEHFPLTLESARPSHTSQYLCASSVGSWGEQFFGPGTRLTVL.

This clone was seen once. The gene calls are TRBV6-5 and TRBJ1-2; D not certain. CDR1 is MNHEY and CDR2 is SVGAGI in the germline V gene. The length of the CDR3 is 14 residues. Trimming removed 0 bases from V and 1 base from J, with 6 bases in between. CDR3 nucleotides: TGTGCCAGCAGTTACTCCGGAGTTAACTATGGCTACACCTTC. Residues: CASSYSGVNYGYTF.

The rearrangement uses TRBV19 and TRBJ2-7; no definite D call. The CDR3 consists of 17 residues. The V gene's germline CDR1 is LNHDA and CDR2 SQIVND (reference sequence). V shed 3 bases and J shed 3 bases, with 21 bases lying between them. As DNA, the CDR3 is TGTGCCAGTAGTATGGGGAAATTGTCAAGGTCCTACTACGAGCAGTACTTC. Translating gives CASSMGKLSRSYYEQYF.

V usage is TRBV29-1 and J usage is TRBJ2-3; no reliable D call. The CDR3 consists of 11 residues. V lost 5 bases and J lost 5, with 8 bases in between. Germline CDR1 SQVTM, CDR2 ANQGSEA. In DNA, the CDR3 is TGCAGCGTTCTGCCCGGAGATACGCAGTATTTT. Residues: CSVLPGDTQYF.

The CDR3 region is CASSQDRSNQPQHF. The CDR3 DNA reads as TGCGCCAGCAGCCAGGACAGGTCAAATCAGCCCCAGCATTTT. The rearrangement uses TRBV10-1 and TRBJ1-5; 7 nucleotides line up with TRBD1. CDR3 size: 14 residues. Trimming at V came to 6 bases and at J to 4 bases, leaving 6 bases not matched to a gene. Germline V gene sequence: CDR1 WNHNN, CDR2 SYGVQD (reference sequence).

V usage is TRBV27 and J usage is TRBJ2-1; 13 bases map to TRBD2. Germline V gives CDR1 MNHEY, CDR2 SMNVEV (reference sequence). The ends lost 5 bases at V and 3 bases at J; junction bases unmatched: 1. The CDR3 runs to 15 residues. The DNA of the CDR3 is TGTGCCAGCAGTCGGACTAGCGGGAGCTACAATGAGCAGTTCTTC. Residues: CASSRTSGSYNEQFF.

The chain uses TRBV9 and TRBJ2-1, with 11 bases that match TRBD2. Germline V gene sequence: CDR1 SGDLS, CDR2 YYNGEE. The CDR3 length is 17 residues. The ends lost 4 bases at V and 10 bases at J; junction bases unmatched: 16. The CDR3 DNA reads TGTGCCAGCAGCACCCAGGTAGCGGGAGGGCCTATCGGCGAGCAGTTCTTC. Encoded protein: CASSTQVAGGPIGEQFF.

This clone has only a few counts. The chain uses TRBV2 and TRBJ2-1, with D tentatively TRBD2 (5 bases). The V end lost 7 bases, the J end lost 3 bases, and 13 bases lay between the germline ends. The germline gives CDR1 SNHLY, CDR2 FYNNEI. The CDR3 has 14 residues. CDR3 region: CASKNSGIYNEQFF. The CDR3 DNA sequence: TGTGCCAGCAAAAACAGCGGAATCTACAATGAGCAGTTCTTC.

This sequence joins TRBV7-9 and TRBJ1-5; maybe TRBD1 (5 bases). Germline V gives CDR1 SEHNR, CDR2 FQNEAQ (reference sequence). Trimming stripped 3 bases from V and 4 bases from J, with 10 bases between. The CDR3 sequence is 14 residues long. The CDR3 reads CASSFPEGNQPQHF. CDR3 coding DNA: TGTGCCAGCAGCTTCCCCGAGGGGAATCAGCCCCAGCATTTT. The full variable domain, with the rest looked up from reference TRBV7-9 and TRBJ1-5, is DTGVSQNPRHKITKRGQNVTFRCDPISEHNRLYWYRQTLGQGPEFLTYFQNEAQLEKSRLLSDRFSAERPKGSFSTLEIQRTEQGDSAMYLCASSFPEGNQPQHFGDGTRLSIL.

This clone appeared once. The CDR3 is CASSYDSYNQPQHF. CDR3 sequence (DNA): TGTGCCAGCAGTTATGACAGTTACAATCAGCCCCAGCATTTT. The chain recombines TRBV28 with TRBJ1-5, with D possibly matching TRBD1 (5 bases). The length of the CDR3 is 14 residues. The ends were cut back, 4 bases at V and 3 bases at J, with 10 bases in the middle. CDR1 and CDR2 from the germline V gene are MDHEN and SYDVKM.

V is TRBV6-6 and J is TRBJ1-2; a weak D match, TRBD1 (5 bases). CDR1 and CDR2 (germline): MNHNY, SVGAGI (reference sequence). V dropped 6 bases and J dropped 8 bases, with 19 bases sitting between them. CDR3 size: 14 residues. DNA of the CDR3: TGTGCCAGCAGCCCGCAGGGCCCGGGGAGGGGCTACACCTTC. Amino acid sequence: CASSPQGPGRGYTF.